Listed below are T cell receptor beta chains from one sample, sequenced in a study of cytomegalovirus exposure and HLA in healthy donors. Sequencing used immunoSEQ multiplex PCR; TCRdb keeps in-frame clones, though not all of them. The table records around 190,000 clones, around 76% of them present only once. Sequencing was done on a sample of PBMCs. Source of these receptors: a man between 25 and 39 years old in good health and CMV-seronegative. CDR3s leave out the opening cysteine and the closing phenylalanine or tryptophan. The order of the fields is CDR3 protein, J gene, V gene.

ASSQQMQTGNGYT,TRBJ1-2,TRBV4-1
ASSSPPDTQY,TRBJ2-3,TRBV4-1
ASRLTHPSGRSYEQY,TRBJ2-7,TRBV2
ASSSRTGTGELF,TRBJ2-2,TRBV9
ASSFWDRGRNEKLF,TRBJ1-4,TRBV27
ASSQDRLAPF,TRBJ2-1,TRBV4-1
ARSSTRVSRAPSYNEQF,TRBJ2-1,TRBV27
ASSYSGRDGGNEQF,TRBJ2-1,TRBV6-5
ASSYSRASGSSEQF,TRBJ2-1,TRBV6-5
AIQNTEAF,TRBJ1-1,TRBV28
ASSIGTNYNEQF,TRBJ2-1,TRBV4-1
ASSMGQTLSGNTIY,TRBJ1-3,TRBV5-1
ASSVDARLREQY,TRBJ2-7,TRBV5-1
ASSPGQGAYEQY,TRBJ2-7,TRBV5-6
ASRTLGQKSYEQY,TRBJ2-7,TRBV27
ASSEESYEQY,TRBJ2-7,TRBV2
ASSPSAGANYEQF,TRBJ2-1,TRBV5-4
ASSLSKPRLAGTYEQY,TRBJ2-7,TRBV27
ASSLARGGETEAF,TRBJ1-1,TRBV7-9
ASSERGQAYEQY,TRBJ2-7,TRBV9
ASSVWDRVTDTQY,TRBJ2-3,TRBV9
ASSVQGSGANVLT,TRBJ2-6,TRBV19